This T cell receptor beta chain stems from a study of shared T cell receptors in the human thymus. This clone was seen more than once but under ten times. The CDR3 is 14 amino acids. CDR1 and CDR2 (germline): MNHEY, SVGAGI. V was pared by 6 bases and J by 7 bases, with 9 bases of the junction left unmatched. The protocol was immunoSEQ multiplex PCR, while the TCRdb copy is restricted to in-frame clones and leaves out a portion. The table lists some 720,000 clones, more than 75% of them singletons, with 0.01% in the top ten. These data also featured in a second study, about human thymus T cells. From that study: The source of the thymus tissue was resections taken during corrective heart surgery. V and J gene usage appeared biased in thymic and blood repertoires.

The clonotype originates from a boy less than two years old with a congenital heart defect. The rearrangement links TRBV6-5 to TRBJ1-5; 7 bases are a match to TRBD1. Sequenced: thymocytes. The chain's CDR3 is CASRSGTAAQPQHF. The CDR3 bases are TGTGCCAGCAGATCCGGGACAGCGGCGCAGCCCCAGCATTTT.